The source of this T cell receptor beta chain is a study of blood T cell repertoires in COVID-19. V lost 4 bases and J lost 7; bases outside the gene matches: 5. The CDR3 sequence is 15 residues long. The germline CDR1 and CDR2 sequences are MDHEN and SYDVKM. Original methodology: By means of reference gene primer amplification, nucleated cell counts were estimated. Here immunoSEQ multiplex PCR was the method, and the copy in TCRdb shows in-frame clones only, minus some. V and J calls and clone size are copied from that table; D and trimming were computed from the DNA. Of 500,000 or so clones in the sample, roughly 90% were seen once.

This TCR came from a woman aged 18-30 years who had recovered from COVID-19. The rearrangement joins TRBV28 to TRBJ1-6; 9 nucleotides match TRBD1. Sample: PBMCs or T cells enriched from blood (not recorded which). CDR3 in amino acids: CASSSYGTGNSPLHF. In nucleotides, the CDR3 is TGTGCCAGCAGTTCCTACGGGACAGGGAATTCACCCCTCCACTTT.